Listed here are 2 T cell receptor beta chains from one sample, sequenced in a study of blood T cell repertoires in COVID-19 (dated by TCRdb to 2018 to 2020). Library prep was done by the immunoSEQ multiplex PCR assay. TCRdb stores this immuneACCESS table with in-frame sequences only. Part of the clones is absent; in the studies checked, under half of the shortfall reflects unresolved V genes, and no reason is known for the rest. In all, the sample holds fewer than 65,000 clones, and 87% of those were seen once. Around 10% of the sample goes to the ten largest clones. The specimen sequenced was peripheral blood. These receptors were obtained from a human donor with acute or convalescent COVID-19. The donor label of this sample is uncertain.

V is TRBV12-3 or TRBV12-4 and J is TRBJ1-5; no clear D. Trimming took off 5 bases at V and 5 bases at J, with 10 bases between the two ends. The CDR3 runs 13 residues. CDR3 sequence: CASSEDGDQPQHF. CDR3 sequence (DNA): TGTGCCAGCAGTGAGGACGGGGATCAGCCCCAGCATTTT.

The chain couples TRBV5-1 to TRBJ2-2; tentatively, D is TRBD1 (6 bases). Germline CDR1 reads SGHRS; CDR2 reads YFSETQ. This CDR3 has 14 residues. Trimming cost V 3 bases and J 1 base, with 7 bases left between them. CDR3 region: CASSWGQNTGELFF. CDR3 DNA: TGCGCCAGCAGCTGGGGACAGAACACCGGGGAGCTGTTTTTT. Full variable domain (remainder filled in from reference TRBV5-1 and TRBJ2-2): KAGVTQTPRYLIKTRGQQVTLSCSPISGHRSVSWYQQTPGQGLQFLFEYFSETQRNKGNFPGRFSGRQFSNSRSEMNVSTLELGDSALYLCASSWGQNTGELFFGEGSRLTVL.